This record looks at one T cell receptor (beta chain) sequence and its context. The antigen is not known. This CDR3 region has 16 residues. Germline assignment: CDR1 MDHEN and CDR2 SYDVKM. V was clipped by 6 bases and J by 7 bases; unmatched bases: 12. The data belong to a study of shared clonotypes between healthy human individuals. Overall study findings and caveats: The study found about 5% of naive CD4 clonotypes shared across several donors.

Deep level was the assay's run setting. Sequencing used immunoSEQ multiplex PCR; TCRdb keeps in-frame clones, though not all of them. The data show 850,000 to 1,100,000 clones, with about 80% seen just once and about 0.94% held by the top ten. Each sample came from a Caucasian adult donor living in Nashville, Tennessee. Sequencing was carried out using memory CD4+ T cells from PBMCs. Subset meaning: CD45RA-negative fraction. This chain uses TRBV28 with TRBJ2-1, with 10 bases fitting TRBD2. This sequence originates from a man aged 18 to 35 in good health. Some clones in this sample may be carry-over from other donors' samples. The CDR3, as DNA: TGTGCCAGCAGCCCGGGACTAGCGACCCCCAGGAATGAGCAGTTCTTC. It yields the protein CASSPGLATPRNEQFF. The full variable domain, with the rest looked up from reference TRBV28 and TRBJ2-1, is DVKVTQSSRYLVKRTGEKVFLECVQDMDHENMFWYRQDPGLGLRLIYFSYDVKMKEKGDIPEGYSVSREKKERFSLILESASTNQTSMYLCASSPGLATPRNEQFFGPGTRLTVL.